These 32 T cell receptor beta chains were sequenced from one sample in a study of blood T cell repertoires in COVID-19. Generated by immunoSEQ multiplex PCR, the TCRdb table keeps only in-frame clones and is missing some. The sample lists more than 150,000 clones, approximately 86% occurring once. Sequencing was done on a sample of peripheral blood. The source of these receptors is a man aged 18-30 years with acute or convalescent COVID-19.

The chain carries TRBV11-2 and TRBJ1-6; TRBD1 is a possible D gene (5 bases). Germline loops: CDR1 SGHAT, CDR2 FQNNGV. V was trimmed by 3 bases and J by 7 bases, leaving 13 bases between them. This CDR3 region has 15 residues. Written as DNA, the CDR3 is TGTGCCAGCAGCTTTACCCCGGGGGGGAATTCACCCCTCCACTTT. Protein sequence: CASSFTPGGNSPLHF. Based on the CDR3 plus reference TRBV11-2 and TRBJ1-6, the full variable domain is EAGVAQSPRYKIIEKRQSVAFWCNPISGHATLYWYQQILGQGPKLLIQFQNNGVVDDSQLPKDRFSAERLKGVDSTLKIQPAKLEDSAVYLCASSFTPGGNSPLHFGNGTRLTVT.

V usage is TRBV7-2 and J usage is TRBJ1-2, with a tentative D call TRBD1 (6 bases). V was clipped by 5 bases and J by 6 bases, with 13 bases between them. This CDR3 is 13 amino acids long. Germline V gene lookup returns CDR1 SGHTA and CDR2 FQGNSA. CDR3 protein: CASSPRDIDGYTF. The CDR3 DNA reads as TGTGCCAGCAGCCCGAGGGACATAGATGGCTACACCTTC.

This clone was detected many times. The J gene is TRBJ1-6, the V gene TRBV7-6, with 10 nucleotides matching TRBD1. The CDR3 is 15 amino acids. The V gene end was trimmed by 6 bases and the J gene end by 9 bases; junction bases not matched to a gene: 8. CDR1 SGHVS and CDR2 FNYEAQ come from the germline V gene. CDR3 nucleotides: TGTGCCAGCAGACCCGGGGACAGGGGTAGTTCACCCCTCCACTTT. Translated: CASRPGDRGSSPLHF.

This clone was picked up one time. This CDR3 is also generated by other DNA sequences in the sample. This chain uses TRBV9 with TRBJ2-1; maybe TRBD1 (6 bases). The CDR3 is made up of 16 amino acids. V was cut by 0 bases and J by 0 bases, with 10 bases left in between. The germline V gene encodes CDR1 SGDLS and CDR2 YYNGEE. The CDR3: CASSVGQGNSYNEQFF. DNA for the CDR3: TGTGCCAGCAGCGTAGGGCAGGGGAACTCCTACAATGAGCAGTTCTTC. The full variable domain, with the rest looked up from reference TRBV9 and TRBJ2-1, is DSGVTQTPKHLITATGQRVTLRCSPRSGDLSVYWYQQSLDQGLQFLIQYYNGEERAKGNILERFSAQQFPDLHSELNLSSLELGDSALYFCASSVGQGNSYNEQFFGPGTRLTVL.

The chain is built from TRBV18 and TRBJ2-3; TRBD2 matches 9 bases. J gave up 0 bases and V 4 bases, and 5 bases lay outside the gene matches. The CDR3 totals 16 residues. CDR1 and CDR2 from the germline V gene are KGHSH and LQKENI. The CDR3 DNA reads TGTGCCAGCTCACACGAGCGGGGGGCTAGCACAGATACGCAGTATTTT. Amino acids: CASSHERGASTDTQYF.

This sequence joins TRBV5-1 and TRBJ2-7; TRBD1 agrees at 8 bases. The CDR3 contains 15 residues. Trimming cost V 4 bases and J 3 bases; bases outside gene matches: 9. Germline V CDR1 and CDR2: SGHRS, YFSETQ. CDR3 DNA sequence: TGCGCCAGCAGCCCGTGGGGTGACAGGGGCTACGAGCAGTACTTC. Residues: CASSPWGDRGYEQYF.

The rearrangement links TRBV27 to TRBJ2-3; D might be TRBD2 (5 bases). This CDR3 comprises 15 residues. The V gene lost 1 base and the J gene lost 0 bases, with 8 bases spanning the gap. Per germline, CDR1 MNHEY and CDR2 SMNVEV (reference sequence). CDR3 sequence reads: CASSLYSGSTDTQYF. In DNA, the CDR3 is TGTGCCAGCAGTTTATATTCGGGAAGCACAGATACGCAGTATTTT.

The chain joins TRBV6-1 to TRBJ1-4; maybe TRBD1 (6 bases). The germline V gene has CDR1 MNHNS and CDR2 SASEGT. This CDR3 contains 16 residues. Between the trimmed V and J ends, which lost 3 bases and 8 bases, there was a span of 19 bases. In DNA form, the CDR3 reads TGTGCCAGCAGTGACGCAAGGGGGAGCATAGGGGAAAAACTGTTTTTT. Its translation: CASSDARGSIGEKLFF.

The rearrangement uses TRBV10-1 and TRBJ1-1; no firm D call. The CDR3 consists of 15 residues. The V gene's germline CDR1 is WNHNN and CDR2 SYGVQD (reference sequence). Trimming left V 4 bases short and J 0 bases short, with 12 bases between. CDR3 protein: CASSARRQVNTEAFF. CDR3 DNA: TGCGCCAGCAGTGCCCGCAGGCAGGTGAACACTGAAGCTTTCTTT.

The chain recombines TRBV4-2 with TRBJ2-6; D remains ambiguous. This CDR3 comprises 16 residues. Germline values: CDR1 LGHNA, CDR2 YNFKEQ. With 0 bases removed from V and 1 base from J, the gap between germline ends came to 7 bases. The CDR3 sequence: CASSQEAGSGANVLTF. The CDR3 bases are TGTGCCAGCAGCCAAGAAGCCGGGTCTGGGGCCAACGTCCTGACTTTC.

The CDR3 DNA reads TGTGCCAGCAGCTCTACAGGGAATTCACCCCTCCACTTT. Encoded protein: CASSSTGNSPLHF. The rearrangement uses TRBV7-8 and TRBJ1-6; D might be TRBD1 (6 bases). Germline V gene lookup returns CDR1 SGHVS and CDR2 FQNEAQ. V dropped 4 bases and J dropped 7 bases, with 8 bases sitting between them. This CDR3 contains 13 residues.

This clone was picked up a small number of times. The CDR3 loop is CASSDSAGPYNEQFF. DNA for the CDR3: TGTGCCAGCAGTGACTCGGCGGGACCTTACAATGAGCAGTTCTTC. The V gene is TRBV6-4, the J gene TRBJ2-1; D perhaps matches TRBD2 (6 bases). The CDR3 covers 15 residues. V was cut by 0 bases and J by 4 bases, with 10 bases left in between. CDR1 and CDR2 (germline): MRHNA, SNTAGT.

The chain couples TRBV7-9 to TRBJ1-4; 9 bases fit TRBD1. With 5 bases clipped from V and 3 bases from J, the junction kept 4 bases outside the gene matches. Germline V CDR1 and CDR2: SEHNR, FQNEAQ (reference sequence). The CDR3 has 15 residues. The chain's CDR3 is CASSPGQGPNEKLFF. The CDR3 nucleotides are TGTGCCAGCAGCCCCGGACAGGGGCCTAATGAAAAACTGTTTTTT.

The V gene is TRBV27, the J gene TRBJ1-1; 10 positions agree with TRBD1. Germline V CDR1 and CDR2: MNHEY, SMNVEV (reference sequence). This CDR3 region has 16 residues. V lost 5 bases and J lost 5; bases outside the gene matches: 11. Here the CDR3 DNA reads TGTGCCAGCAGTAAAGCCGGGACAGGGGAGGGGACTGAAGCTTTCTTT. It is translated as CASSKAGTGEGTEAFF.

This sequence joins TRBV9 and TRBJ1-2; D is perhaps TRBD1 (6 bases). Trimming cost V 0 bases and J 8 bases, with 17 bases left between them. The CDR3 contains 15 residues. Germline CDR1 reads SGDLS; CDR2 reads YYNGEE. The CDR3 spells CASSVDPSTGTGYTF. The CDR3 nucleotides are TGTGCCAGCAGCGTAGATCCTTCCACAGGGACCGGCTACACCTTC.

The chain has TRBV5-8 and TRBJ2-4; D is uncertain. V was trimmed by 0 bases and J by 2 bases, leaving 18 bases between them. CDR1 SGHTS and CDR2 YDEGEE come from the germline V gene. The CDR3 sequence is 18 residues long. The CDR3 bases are TGTGCCAGCAGCTTGGGGCAGATCCTGAGGTCGTCCAAAAACATTCAGTACTTC. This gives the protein CASSLGQILRSSKNIQYF.

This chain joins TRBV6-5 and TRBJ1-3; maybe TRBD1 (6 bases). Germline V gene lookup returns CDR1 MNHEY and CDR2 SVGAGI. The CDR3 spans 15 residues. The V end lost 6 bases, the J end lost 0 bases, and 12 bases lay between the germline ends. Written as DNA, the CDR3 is TGTGCCAGCAGGACAGGTCCCAGCTCTGGAAACACCATATATTTT. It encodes CASRTGPSSGNTIYF.

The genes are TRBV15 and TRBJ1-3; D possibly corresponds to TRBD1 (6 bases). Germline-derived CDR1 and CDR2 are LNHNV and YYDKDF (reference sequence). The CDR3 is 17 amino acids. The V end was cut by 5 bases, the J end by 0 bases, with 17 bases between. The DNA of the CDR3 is TGTGCCACCAGCGCTCAGAGGACAGCCAGCTCTGGAAACACCATATATTTT. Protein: CATSAQRTASSGNTIYF. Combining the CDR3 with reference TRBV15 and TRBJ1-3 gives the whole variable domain DAMVIQNPRYQVTQFGKPVTLSCSQTLNHNVMYWYQQKSSQAPKLLFHYYDKDFNNEADTPDNFQSRRPNTSFCFLDIRSPGLGDTAMYLCATSAQRTASSGNTIYFGEGSWLTVV.

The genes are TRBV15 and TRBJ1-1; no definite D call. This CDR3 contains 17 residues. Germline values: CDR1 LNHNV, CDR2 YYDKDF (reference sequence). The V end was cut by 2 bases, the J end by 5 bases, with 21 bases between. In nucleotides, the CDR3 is TGTGCCACCAGCAGACTCCAGAGATCCGGGGTCGGTACTGAAGCTTTCTTT. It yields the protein CATSRLQRSGVGTEAFF. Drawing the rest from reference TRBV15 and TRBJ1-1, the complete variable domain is DAMVIQNPRYQVTQFGKPVTLSCSQTLNHNVMYWYQQKSSQAPKLLFHYYDKDFNNEADTPDNFQSRRPNTSFCFLDIRSPGLGDTAMYLCATSRLQRSGVGTEAFFGQGTRLTVV.

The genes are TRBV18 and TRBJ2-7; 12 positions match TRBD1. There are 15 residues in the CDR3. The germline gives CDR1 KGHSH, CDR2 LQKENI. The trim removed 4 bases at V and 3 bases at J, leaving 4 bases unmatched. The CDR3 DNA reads TGTGCCAGCTCACAGGGACAGGGGGCTCTCTACGAGCAGTACGTC. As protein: CASSQGQGALYEQYV.

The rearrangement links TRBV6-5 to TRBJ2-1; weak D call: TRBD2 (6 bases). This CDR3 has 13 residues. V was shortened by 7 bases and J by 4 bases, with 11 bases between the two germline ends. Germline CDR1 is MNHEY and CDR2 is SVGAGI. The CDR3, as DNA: TGTGCCAGCATGTACGGGGGTTACAATGAGCAGTTCTTC. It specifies CASMYGGYNEQFF.

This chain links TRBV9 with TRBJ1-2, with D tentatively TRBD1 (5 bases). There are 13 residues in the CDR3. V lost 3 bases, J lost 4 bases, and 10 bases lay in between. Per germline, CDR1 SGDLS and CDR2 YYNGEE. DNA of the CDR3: TGTGCCAGCAGCGCCAGGGAAGGCTATGGCTACACCTTC. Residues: CASSAREGYGYTF. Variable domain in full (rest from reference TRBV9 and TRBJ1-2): DSGVTQTPKHLITATGQRVTLRCSPRSGDLSVYWYQQSLDQGLQFLIQYYNGEERAKGNILERFSAQQFPDLHSELNLSSLELGDSALYFCASSAREGYGYTFGSGTRLTVV.

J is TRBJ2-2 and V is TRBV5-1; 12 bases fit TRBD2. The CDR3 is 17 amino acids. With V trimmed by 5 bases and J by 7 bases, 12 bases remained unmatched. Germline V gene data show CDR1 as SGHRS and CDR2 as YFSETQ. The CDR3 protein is CASSQLAGGPTGGELFF. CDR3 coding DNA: TGCGCCAGCAGTCAACTAGCGGGGGGCCCCACGGGCGGGGAGCTGTTTTTT.

The CDR3 DNA is TGTGCCAGCAGCTTAGATCGTTTAGGGGGCTTCAAAAACATTCAGTACTTC. Protein: CASSLDRLGGFKNIQYF. The V and J genes are TRBV11-2 and TRBJ2-4; 7 nucleotides match TRBD1. The trim removed 0 bases at V and 3 bases at J, leaving 8 bases unmatched. Germline V gene lookup returns CDR1 SGHAT and CDR2 FQNNGV. The CDR3 totals 17 residues.

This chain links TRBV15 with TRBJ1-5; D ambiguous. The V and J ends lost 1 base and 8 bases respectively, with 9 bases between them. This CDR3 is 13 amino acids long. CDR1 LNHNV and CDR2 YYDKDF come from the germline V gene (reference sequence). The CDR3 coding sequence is TGTGCCACCAGCAGAGCGGGTCCGAAGCCCCAGCATTTT. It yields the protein CATSRAGPKPQHF.

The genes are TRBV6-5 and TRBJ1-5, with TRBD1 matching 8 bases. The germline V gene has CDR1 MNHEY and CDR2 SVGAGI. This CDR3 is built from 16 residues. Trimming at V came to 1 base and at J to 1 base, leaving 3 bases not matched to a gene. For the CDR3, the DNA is TGTGCCAGCAGTTACTGGAGGACAGGGAGCAATCAGCCCCAGCATTTT. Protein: CASSYWRTGSNQPQHF.

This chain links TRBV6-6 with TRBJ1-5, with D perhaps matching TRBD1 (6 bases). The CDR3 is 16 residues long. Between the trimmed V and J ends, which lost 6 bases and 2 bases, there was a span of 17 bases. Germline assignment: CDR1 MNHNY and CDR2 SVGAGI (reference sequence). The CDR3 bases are TGTGCCAGCAGGGACGCCTTGGGGGCGCGCAATCAGCCCCAGCATTTT. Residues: CASRDALGARNQPQHF.

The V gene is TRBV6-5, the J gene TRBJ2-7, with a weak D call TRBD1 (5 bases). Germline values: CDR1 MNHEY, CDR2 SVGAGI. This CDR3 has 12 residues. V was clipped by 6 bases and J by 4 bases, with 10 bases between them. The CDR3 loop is CASRTQVYEQYV. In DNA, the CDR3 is TGTGCCAGCAGAACACAGGTTTACGAGCAGTACGTC.

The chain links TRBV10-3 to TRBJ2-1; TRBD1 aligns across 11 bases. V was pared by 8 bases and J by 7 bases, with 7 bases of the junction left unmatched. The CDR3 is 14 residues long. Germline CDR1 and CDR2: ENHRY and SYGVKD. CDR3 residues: CAIPGTGGSNEQFF. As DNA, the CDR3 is TGTGCCATCCCCGGGACAGGGGGATCGAATGAGCAGTTCTTC.

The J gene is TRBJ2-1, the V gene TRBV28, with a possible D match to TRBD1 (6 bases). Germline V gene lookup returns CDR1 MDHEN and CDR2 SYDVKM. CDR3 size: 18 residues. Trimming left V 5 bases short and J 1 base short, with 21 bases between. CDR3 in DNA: TGTGCCAGCAGTCCACAACCCGGACAGCCCGGATCCTACAATGAGCAGTTCTTC. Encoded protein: CASSPQPGQPGSYNEQFF.

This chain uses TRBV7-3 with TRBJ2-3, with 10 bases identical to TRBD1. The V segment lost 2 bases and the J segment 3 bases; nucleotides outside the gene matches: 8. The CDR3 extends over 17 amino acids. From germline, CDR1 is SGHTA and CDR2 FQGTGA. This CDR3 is CASSLGYGTGVTDTQYF. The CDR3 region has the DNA TGTGCCAGCAGCTTAGGTTACGGGACAGGGGTTACAGATACGCAGTATTTT.

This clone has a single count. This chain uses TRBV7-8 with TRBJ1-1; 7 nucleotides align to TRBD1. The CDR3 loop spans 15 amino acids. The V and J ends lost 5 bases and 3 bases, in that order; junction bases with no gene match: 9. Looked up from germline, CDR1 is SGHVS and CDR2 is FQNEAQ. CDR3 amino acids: CASSQKQGMYTEAFF. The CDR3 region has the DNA TGTGCCAGCAGCCAAAAACAGGGGATGTACACTGAAGCTTTCTTT. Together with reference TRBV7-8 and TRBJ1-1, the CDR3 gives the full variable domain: GAGVSQSPRYKVAKRGQDVALRCDPISGHVSLFWYQQALGQGPEFLTYFQNEAQLDKSGLPSDRFFAERPEGSVSTLKIQRTQQEDSAVYLCASSQKQGMYTEAFFGQGTRLTVV.